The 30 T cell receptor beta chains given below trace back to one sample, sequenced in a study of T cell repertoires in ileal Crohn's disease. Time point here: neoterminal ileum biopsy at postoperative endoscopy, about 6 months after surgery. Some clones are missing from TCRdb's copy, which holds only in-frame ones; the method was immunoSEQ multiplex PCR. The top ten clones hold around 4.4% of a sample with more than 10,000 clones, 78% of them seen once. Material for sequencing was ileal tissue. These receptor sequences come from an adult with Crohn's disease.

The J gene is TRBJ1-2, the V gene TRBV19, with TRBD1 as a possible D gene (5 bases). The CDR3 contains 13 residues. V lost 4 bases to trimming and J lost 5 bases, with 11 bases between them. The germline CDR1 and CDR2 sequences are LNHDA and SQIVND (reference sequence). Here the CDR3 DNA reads TGTGCCAGTAGTAAGGGAGGGGTTTATGGCTACACCTTC. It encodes CASSKGGVYGYTF.

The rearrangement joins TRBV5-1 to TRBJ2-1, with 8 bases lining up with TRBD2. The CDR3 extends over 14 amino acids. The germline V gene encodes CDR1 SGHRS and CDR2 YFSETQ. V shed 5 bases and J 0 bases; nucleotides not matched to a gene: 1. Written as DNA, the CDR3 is TGCGCCAGCAGGGGGACTAGCTCCTACAATGAGCAGTTCTTC. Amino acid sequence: CASRGTSSYNEQFF.

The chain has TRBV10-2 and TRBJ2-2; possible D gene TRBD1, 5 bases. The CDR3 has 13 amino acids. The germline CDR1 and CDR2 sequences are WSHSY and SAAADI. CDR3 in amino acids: CATGVSSAGELFF. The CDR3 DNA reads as TGCGCAACAGGCGTGTCCTCTGCCGGGGAGCTGTTTTTT.

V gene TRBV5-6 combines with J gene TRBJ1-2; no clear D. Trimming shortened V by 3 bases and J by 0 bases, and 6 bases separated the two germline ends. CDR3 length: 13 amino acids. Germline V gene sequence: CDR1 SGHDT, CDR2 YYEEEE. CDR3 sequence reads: CASSSPTNYGYTF. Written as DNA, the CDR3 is TGTGCCAGCAGCTCCCCTACTAACTATGGCTACACCTTC.

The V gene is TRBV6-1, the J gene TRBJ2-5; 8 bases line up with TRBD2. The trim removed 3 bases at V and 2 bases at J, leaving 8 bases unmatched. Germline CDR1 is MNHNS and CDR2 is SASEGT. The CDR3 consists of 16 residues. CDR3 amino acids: CASSDIGGVGQETQYF. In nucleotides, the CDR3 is TGTGCCAGCAGTGATATCGGGGGGGTGGGACAAGAGACCCAGTACTTC.

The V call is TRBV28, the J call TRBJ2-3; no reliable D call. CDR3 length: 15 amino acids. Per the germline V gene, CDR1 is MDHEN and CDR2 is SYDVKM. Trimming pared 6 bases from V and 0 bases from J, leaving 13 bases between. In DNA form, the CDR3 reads TGTGCCAGCAGGGCCTCCCCCTTCAGCACAGATACGCAGTATTTT. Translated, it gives CASRASPFSTDTQYF. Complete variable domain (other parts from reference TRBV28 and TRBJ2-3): DVKVTQSSRYLVKRTGEKVFLECVQDMDHENMFWYRQDPGLGLRLIYFSYDVKMKEKGDIPEGYSVSREKKERFSLILESASTNQTSMYLCASRASPFSTDTQYFGPGTRLTVL.

CDR3 sequence (DNA): TGTGCCAGCAGTTCCGAATCAGGGGGGAGTGAAAAACTGTTTTTT. This codes for CASSSESGGSEKLFF. This sequence joins TRBV6-1 and TRBJ1-4, with 7 bases fitting TRBD1. The CDR3 spans 15 residues. Per the germline V gene, CDR1 is MNHNS and CDR2 is SASEGT. V lost 5 bases to trimming and J lost 7 bases; unmatched junction nucleotides: 10.

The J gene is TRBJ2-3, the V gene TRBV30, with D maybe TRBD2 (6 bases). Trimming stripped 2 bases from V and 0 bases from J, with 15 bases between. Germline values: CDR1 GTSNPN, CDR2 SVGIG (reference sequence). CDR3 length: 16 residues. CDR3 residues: CAWSSTGLSSTDTQYF. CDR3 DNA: TGTGCCTGGAGTTCAACGGGACTTTCTAGCACAGATACGCAGTATTTT.

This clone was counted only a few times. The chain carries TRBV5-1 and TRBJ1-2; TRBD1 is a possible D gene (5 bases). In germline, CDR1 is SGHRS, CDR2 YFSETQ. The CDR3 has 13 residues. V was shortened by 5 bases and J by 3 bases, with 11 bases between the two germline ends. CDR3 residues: CASRAGGDYGYTF. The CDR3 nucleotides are TGCGCCAGCAGGGCCGGGGGAGACTATGGCTACACCTTC.

The CDR3 spells CASSLVGAHSANVLTF. CDR3 DNA sequence: TGCGCCAGCAGCTTGGTGGGGGCTCACAGTGCCAACGTCCTGACTTTC. This chain uses TRBV5-1 with TRBJ2-6; possible D gene TRBD1, 6 bases. CDR1 and CDR2 from the germline V gene are SGHRS and YFSETQ. Trimming took off 0 bases at V and 7 bases at J, with 14 bases between the two ends. This CDR3 is built from 16 residues.

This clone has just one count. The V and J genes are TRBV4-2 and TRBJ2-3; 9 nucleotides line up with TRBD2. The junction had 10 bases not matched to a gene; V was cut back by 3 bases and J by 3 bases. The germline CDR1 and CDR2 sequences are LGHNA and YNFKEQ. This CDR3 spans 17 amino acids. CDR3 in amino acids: CASSHGVAGGQTDTQYF. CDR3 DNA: TGTGCCAGCAGCCATGGTGTGGCGGGGGGGCAGACAGATACGCAGTATTTT.

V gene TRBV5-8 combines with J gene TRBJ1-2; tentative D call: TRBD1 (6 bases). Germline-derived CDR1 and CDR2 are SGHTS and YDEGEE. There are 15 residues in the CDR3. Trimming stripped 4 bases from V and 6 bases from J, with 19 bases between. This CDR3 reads CASSRGAANLDGYTF. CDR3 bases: TGTGCCAGCAGCCGGGGGGCGGCCAACCTTGATGGCTACACCTTC.

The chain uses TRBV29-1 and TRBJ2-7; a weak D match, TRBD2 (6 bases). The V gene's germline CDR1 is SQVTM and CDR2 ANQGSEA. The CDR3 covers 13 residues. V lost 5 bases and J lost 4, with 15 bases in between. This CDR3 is CSVMGGVGYEQYF. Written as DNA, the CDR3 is TGCAGCGTTATGGGGGGTGTCGGGTACGAGCAGTACTTC.

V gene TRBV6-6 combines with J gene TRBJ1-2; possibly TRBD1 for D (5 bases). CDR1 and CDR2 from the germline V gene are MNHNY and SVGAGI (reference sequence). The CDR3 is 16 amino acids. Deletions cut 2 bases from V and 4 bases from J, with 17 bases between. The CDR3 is CASSYPSGGATYGYTF. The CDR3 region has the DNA TGTGCCAGCAGTTACCCTTCAGGAGGGGCTACCTATGGCTACACCTTC.

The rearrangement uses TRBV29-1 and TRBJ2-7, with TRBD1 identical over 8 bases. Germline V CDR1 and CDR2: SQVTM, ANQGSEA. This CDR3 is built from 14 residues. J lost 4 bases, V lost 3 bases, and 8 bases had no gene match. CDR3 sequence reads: CSVEGGQVGYEQYF. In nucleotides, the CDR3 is TGCAGCGTTGAGGGGGGACAGGTCGGGTACGAGCAGTACTTC.

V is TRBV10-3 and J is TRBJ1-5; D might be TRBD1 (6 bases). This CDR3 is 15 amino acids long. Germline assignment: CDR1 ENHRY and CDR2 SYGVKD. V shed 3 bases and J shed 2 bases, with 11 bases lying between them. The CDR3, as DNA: TGTGCCATCAGTGATTTGGGGGCTGGCAATCAGCCCCAGCATTTT. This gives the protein CAISDLGAGNQPQHF.

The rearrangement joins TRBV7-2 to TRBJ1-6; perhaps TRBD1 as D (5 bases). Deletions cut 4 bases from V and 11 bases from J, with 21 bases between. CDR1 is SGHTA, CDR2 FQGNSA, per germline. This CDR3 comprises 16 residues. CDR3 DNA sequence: TGTGCCAGCAGCTCGAATCCCTTTGGGGCGCTCCCACCCCTCCACTTT. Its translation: CASSSNPFGALPPLHF.

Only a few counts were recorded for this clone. CDR3 coding DNA: TGTGCCAGCAGTGACTCTGGCGGGAGAACAGATACGCAGTATTTT. Translated: CASSDSGGRTDTQYF. V and J are TRBV6-4 and TRBJ2-3; 7 nucleotides agree with TRBD2. CDR3 length: 15 amino acids. The V and J ends lost 0 bases and 3 bases, in that order; junction bases with no gene match: 3. Germline CDR1 reads MRHNA; CDR2 reads SNTAGT.

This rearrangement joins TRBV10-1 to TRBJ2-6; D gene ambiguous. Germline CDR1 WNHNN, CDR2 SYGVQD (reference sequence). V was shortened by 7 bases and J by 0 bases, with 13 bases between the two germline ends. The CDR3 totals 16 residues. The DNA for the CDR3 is TGCGCCAGCACCACGAGTACGGGCTCTGGGGCCAACGTCCTGACTTTC. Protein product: CASTTSTGSGANVLTF.

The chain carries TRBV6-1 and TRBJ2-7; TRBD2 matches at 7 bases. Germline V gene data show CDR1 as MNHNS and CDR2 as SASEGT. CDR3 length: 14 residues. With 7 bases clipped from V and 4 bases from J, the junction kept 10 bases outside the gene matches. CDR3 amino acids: CASTRGGERYEQYF. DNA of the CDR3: TGTGCCAGCACCCGCGGGGGAGAACGGTACGAGCAGTACTTC.

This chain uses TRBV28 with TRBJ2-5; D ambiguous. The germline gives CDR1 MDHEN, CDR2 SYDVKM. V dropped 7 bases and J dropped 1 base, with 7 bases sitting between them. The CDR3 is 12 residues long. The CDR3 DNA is TGTGCCAGCACCGACTCCCAAGAGACCCAGTACTTC. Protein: CASTDSQETQYF.

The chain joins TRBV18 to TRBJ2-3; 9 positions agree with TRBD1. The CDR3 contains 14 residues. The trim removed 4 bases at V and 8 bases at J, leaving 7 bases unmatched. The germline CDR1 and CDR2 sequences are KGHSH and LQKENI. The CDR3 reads CASSQSGQGATQYF. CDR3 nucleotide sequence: TGTGCCAGCTCACAGTCGGGACAGGGAGCTACGCAGTATTTT.

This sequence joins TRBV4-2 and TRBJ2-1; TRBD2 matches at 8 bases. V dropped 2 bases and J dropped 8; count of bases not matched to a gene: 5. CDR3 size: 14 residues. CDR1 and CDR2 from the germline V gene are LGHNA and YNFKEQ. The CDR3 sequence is CASSQLAGWHEQFF. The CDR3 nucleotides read TGTGCCAGCAGCCAACTAGCGGGTTGGCATGAGCAGTTCTTC.

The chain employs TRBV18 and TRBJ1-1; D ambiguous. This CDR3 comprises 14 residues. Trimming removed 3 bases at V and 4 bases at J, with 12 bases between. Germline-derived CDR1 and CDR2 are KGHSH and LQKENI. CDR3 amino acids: CASSPVTRGTEAFF. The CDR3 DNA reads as TGTGCCAGCTCACCGGTTACCCGAGGCACTGAAGCTTTCTTT.

CDR3 bases: TGTGCCAGCAGCGTAGCTACTAATGAGCAGTTCTTC. Its protein is CASSVATNEQFF. The V and J genes are TRBV9 and TRBJ2-1, with D unclear. Trimming shortened V by 0 bases and J by 7 bases, and 5 bases separated the two germline ends. The V gene's germline CDR1 is SGDLS and CDR2 YYNGEE. CDR3 size: 12 residues.

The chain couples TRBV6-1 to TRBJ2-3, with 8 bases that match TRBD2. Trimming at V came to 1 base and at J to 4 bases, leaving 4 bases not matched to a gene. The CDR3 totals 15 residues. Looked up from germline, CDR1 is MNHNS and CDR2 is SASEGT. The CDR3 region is CASSEESGRADTQYF. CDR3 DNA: TGTGCCAGCAGTGAAGAAAGCGGGAGAGCAGATACGCAGTATTTT.

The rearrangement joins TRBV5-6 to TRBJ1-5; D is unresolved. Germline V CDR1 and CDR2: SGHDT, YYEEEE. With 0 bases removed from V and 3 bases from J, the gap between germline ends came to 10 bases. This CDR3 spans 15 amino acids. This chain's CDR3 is CASSLASGPNQPQHF. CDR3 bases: TGTGCCAGCAGCTTGGCCTCAGGTCCCAATCAGCCCCAGCATTTT.

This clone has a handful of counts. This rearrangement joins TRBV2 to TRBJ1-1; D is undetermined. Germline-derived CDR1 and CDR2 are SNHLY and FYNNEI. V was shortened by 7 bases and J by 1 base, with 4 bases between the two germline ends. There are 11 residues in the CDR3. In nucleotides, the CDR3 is TGTGCCAGCACCCGGAACACTGAAGCTTTCTTT. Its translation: CASTRNTEAFF.

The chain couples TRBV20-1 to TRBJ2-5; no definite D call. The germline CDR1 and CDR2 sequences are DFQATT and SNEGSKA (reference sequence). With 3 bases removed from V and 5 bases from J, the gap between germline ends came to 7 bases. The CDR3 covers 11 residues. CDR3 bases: TGCAGTGCTAGGGTCGGTGAGACCCAGTACTTC. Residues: CSARVGETQYF.

CDR3 sequence: CASSFAPLGSYGYTF. The CDR3 coding sequence is TGTGCCAGCAGCTTCGCCCCACTCGGGTCGTATGGCTACACCTTC. This sequence joins TRBV7-2 and TRBJ1-2; the D is unclear. The length of the CDR3 is 15 residues. Per germline, CDR1 SGHTA and CDR2 FQGNSA. V was clipped by 3 bases and J by 5 bases, with 16 bases between them.